A selection of T cell receptor beta chains follows, all from one sample in a study of T cell repertoires in cytomegalovirus infection. MiXCR was run by TCRdb on the reads, yielding one entry per CDR3 protein. This repertoire shows 120,000 to 150,000 distinct CDR3 sequences, under 8.5% found once; its top ten account for 18%. Sequenced sample: PBMCs. The source is a human donor in good health (CMV status not recorded). Some clones in this sample may be carry-over from other donors' samples. Both conserved end residues are part of each CDR3. The D gene is left open where the match is weak. Not every row has a clone size; where given, it reads once, few, many or a size class.

>TRBD1|TRBJ2-7|TRBV7-2|many
CASSFTGTGVNEQYF
TGTGCCAGCAGCTTCACCGGGACAGGGGTTAACGAGCAGTACTTC
>TRBD1|TRBJ1-1|TRBV7-2|many
CASSTGQGGTEAFF
TGTGCCAGCAGCACCGGACAGGGAGGCACTGAAGCTTTCTTT
>TRBD1|TRBJ2-2|TRBV19|few
CATKRGQGRTGELFF
TGTGCCACCAAGCGGGGACAGGGCAGGACCGGGGAGCTGTTTTTT
>TRBD2|TRBJ2-3|TRBV29-1|many
CSVRGLVTDTQYF
TGCAGCGTCCGAGGACTAGTAACAGATACGCAGTATTTT
>-|TRBJ1-4|TRBV12-3/TRBV12-4|many
CASSWDSRHGEKLFF
TGTGCCAGCAGTTGGGACTCTAGGCACGGAGAAAAACTGTTTTTT
>-|TRBJ1-4|TRBV28|many
CASSLFTGATNEKLFF
TGTGCCAGCAGTTTGTTTACGGGGGCGACGAATGAAAAACTGTTTTTT
>-|TRBJ1-3|TRBV7-9|few
CASSSFDKRSSGNTIYF
TGTGCCAGCAGCTCTTTTGACAAGAGAAGCTCTGGAAACACCATATATTTT
>-|TRBJ1-6|TRBV5-6|-
CASSLAGLGGPGGAPLHF
TGTGCCAGCAGCTTGGCAGGGCTCGGAGGGCCGGGTGGTGCACCCCTCCACTTT
>-|TRBJ1-4|TRBV14|few
CASSHRRGVTNEKLFF
TGTGCCAGCAGCCATAGAAGGGGAGTCACTAATGAAAAACTGTTTTTT
>-|TRBJ1-2|TRBV2|-
CASSVGDPKYYGYTF
TGTGCCAGCAGTGTTGGGGACCCGAAATACTATGGCTACACCTTC
>TRBD2|TRBJ2-1|TRBV2|few
CASSDTGGINEQFF
TGTGCCAGCAGTGATACGGGGGGAATAAATGAGCAGTTCTTC
>TRBD1|TRBJ1-2|TRBV4-3|many
CASSQGRTGGFYGYTF
TGCGCCAGCAGCCAAGGTCGGACAGGGGGCTTCTATGGCTACACCTTC
>-|TRBJ2-7|TRBV6-2/TRBV6-3|many
CASSEIAGLASYEQYF
TGTGCCAGCAGCGAAATTGCGGGACTCGCCTCCTACGAGCAGTACTTC
>TRBD1|TRBJ1-1|TRBV10-3|many
CAITKSQGDTEAFF
TGTGCCATCACGAAGTCTCAGGGGGACACTGAAGCTTTCTTT
>TRBD2|TRBJ2-1|TRBV6-6|-
CASSYRAGVPGEQFF
TGTGCCAGCAGTTATCGGGCGGGGGTGCCAGGGGAGCAGTTCTTC
>-|TRBJ1-6|TRBV7-2|many
CASSLEPGRVSPLHF
TGTGCCAGCAGCTTAGAGCCTGGCAGGGTGTCACCCCTCCACTTT
>-|TRBJ2-5|TRBV5-4|-
CASSLGGQKETQYF
TGTGCCAGCAGCTTGGGGGGTCAAAAAGAGACCCAGTACTTC
>TRBD1|TRBJ2-7|TRBV11-2|many
CASSLYPGGPSYEQYF
TGTGCCAGCAGCTTATACCCAGGGGGTCCCTCCTACGAGCAGTACTTC
>-|TRBJ2-7|TRBV27|few
CASSLQGTGYEQYF
TGTGCCAGCAGTTTACAAGGCACGGGATATGAGCAGTACTTC
>-|TRBJ2-3|TRBV6-6|few
CASSYGASTDTQYF
TGTGCCAGCAGTTACGGGGCGAGCACAGATACGCAGTATTTT
>-|TRBJ2-5|TRBV7-2|many
CASSLAPNSRRRETQYF
TGTGCCAGCAGCTTAGCGCCGAACAGTAGGAGGCGAGAGACCCAGTACTTC
>TRBD1|TRBJ2-3|TRBV15|many
CATSRVTGGSTDTQYF
TGTGCCACCAGCAGAGTAACAGGGGGGAGCACAGATACGCAGTATTTT
>TRBD2|TRBJ2-5|TRBV20-1|many
CSATGTSENQETQYF
TGCAGTGCGACCGGGACTAGCGAGAACCAAGAGACCCAGTACTTC
>-|TRBJ2-3|TRBV6-5|-
CASSRFTSTDTQYF
TGTGCCAGCAGTAGATTTACTAGCACAGATACGCAGTATTTT
>TRBD2|TRBJ2-5|TRBV7-2|many
CASSFRSGAFQETQYF
TGTGCCAGCAGCTTCCGTAGCGGGGCCTTCCAAGAGACCCAGTACTTC
>-|TRBJ2-1|TRBV24-1|-
CATSDPTTPHSDEQFF
TGTGCCACCAGTGACCCCACAACCCCACACTCGGATGAGCAGTTCTTC
>-|TRBJ2-6|TRBV6-5|many
CASRVSEVGGLSGANVLTF
TGTGCCAGCAGGGTGTCCGAGGTGGGGGGACTCTCTGGGGCCAACGTCCTGACTTTC
>TRBD1|TRBJ2-7|TRBV11-1|many
CASASGRGPDEQYF
TGTGCCAGCGCTTCGGGCAGGGGGCCCGACGAGCAGTACTTC
>-|TRBJ2-5|TRBV7-2|many
CASSLWTQERETQYF
TGTGCCAGCAGCTTATGGACCCAAGAGCGGGAGACCCAGTACTTC
>TRBD1|TRBJ1-1|TRBV29-1|few
CSVDRQGGTEAFF
TGCAGCGTTGACAGGCAGGGGGGAACTGAAGCTTTCTTT
>TRBD2|TRBJ2-2|TRBV7-2|many
CASSTPQGTSVATGELFF
TGTGCCAGCAGCACACCCCAGGGGACTAGTGTTGCCACCGGGGAGCTGTTTTTT
>-|TRBJ1-5|TRBV19|few
CASKWTDSNQPQHF
TGTGCCAGTAAGTGGACTGATAGCAATCAGCCCCAGCATTTT
>-|TRBJ2-7|TRBV7-2|many
CASSLDSSKGEQYF
TGTGCCAGCAGCTTAGATAGCTCAAAGGGGGAGCAGTACTTC
>-|TRBJ1-4|TRBV7-2|many
CASSLVADSEKLFF
TGTGCCAGCAGCTTAGTAGCGGATAGTGAAAAACTGTTTTTT
>-|TRBJ1-5|TRBV19|many
CASSMIPGAARQPQHF
TGTGCCAGTAGTATGATACCGGGGGCAGCAAGGCAGCCCCAGCATTTT
>TRBD1|TRBJ1-5|TRBV6-6|few
CASSGTEDQPQHF
TGTGCCAGCAGTGGGACAGAAGATCAGCCCCAGCATTTT
>TRBD2|TRBJ2-3|TRBV3-1|-
CASSRAGVLDTQYF
TGTGCCAGCAGCCGAGCGGGGGTTCTAGATACGCAGTATTTT
>TRBD1|TRBJ1-4|TRBV5-5|few
CASSLGTGTNEKLFF
TGTGCCAGCAGCTTGGGGACAGGAACTAATGAAAAACTGTTTTTT
>TRBD2|TRBJ2-5|TRBV19|many
CASSTSGLAGVGEETQYF
TGTGCCAGTAGTACCTCGGGACTAGCGGGGGTAGGAGAAGAGACCCAGTACTTC
>TRBD1|TRBJ2-7|TRBV7-9|many
CASSFPPKGQVSYEQYF
TGTGCCAGCAGCTTCCCCCCAAAGGGACAGGTATCCTACGAGCAGTACTTC
>-|TRBJ1-3|TRBV20-1|few
CSVLPGRRGNTIYF
TGCAGTGTGTTACCGGGACGTAGGGGAAACACCATATATTTT
>TRBD2|TRBJ2-7|TRBV5-1|-
CASRASGSYEQYF
TGCGCCAGCAGAGCTAGCGGCTCCTACGAGCAGTACTTC
>-|TRBJ1-5|TRBV20-1|many
CSAWDPRRNQPQHF
TGCAGTGCCTGGGACCCCCGGAGAAATCAGCCCCAGCATTTT
>-|TRBJ2-2|TRBV20-1|few
CSASLDTGELFF
TGCAGTGCTAGCCTGGACACCGGGGAGCTGTTTTTT
>TRBD1|TRBJ2-7|TRBV7-9|few
CASSSPTGDYEQYF
TGTGCCAGCAGCTCCCCGACAGGGGACTACGAGCAGTACTTC
>TRBD2|TRBJ2-3|TRBV20-1|few
CSARSGTSGAFTDTQYF
TGCAGTGCTAGATCTGGGACTAGCGGGGCTTTCACAGATACGCAGTATTTT